The 21 T cell receptor beta chains below come from one sample, sequenced in a study of early T cells in non-severe SARS-CoV-2 infection. TCRdb reanalysed the 5' RACE reads using MiXCR and keeps one entry per CDR3 protein. The data contain around 81,000 distinct CDR3 sequences, 14% to 15% of them singletons. Sequencing was carried out using whole blood. These receptors were obtained from an adult who was a healthcare worker with PCR-confirmed SARS-CoV-2 infection or an uninfected control (not recorded which).

This clonotype was detected many times. The V call is TRBV3-1, the J call TRBJ2-5; D possibly corresponds to TRBD2 (6 bases). V was trimmed by 0 bases and J by 1 base, leaving 12 bases between them. Germline loops: CDR1 LGHDT, CDR2 YNNKEL (reference sequence). The CDR3 totals 16 residues. The CDR3 nucleotides are TGTGCCAGCAGCCAAGATTTGGGGGAGGTCCAAGAGACCCAGTACTTC. Translating it yields CASSQDLGEVQETQYF.

This clonotype was counted at least ten times. The CDR3, as DNA: TGTGCCAGCAGTTTATCGTACAGGGGGCGAAGTCAGCCCCAGCATTTT. Its translation: CASSLSYRGRSQPQHF. V and J are TRBV27 and TRBJ1-5; 9 nucleotides align to TRBD1. V lost 0 bases to trimming and J lost 6 bases; unmatched junction nucleotides: 6. The CDR3 extends over 16 amino acids. Germline V gene lookup returns CDR1 MNHEY and CDR2 SMNVEV (reference sequence).

This clonotype was observed a handful of times. V usage is TRBV29-1 and J usage is TRBJ2-3, with 9 bases fitting TRBD2. CDR1 is SQVTM and CDR2 is ANQGSEA in the germline V gene. With V trimmed by 1 base and J by 1 base, 0 bases remained unmatched. The CDR3 loop spans 14 amino acids. The CDR3 spells CSVEGTSGTDTQYF. The CDR3 DNA is TGCAGCGTTGAAGGGACTAGCGGCACAGATACGCAGTATTTT.

At least ten counts were recorded for this clonotype. V gene TRBV20-1 combines with J gene TRBJ2-5, with D possibly TRBD1 on 6 matching bases. CDR1 and CDR2 (germline): DFQATT, SNEGSKA (reference sequence). Trimming shortened V by 6 bases and J by 5 bases, and 19 bases separated the two germline ends. There are 14 residues in the CDR3. The CDR3 DNA sequence: TGCAGTGCCCCTTCCCAGGGGAGTCGTGAGACCCAGTACTTC. Residues: CSAPSQGSRETQYF.

A few counts support this clonotype. The chain links TRBV27 to TRBJ1-4; TRBD1 is a possible D gene (5 bases). The CDR3 length is 15 residues. The germline gives CDR1 MNHEY, CDR2 SMNVEV (reference sequence). V shed 0 bases and J shed 8 bases, with 13 bases lying between them. CDR3 region: CASSLSWGQGEKLFF. The CDR3 nucleotides are TGTGCCAGCAGTTTATCATGGGGTCAGGGAGAAAAACTGTTTTTT.

This clonotype was counted at least ten times. The V and J genes are TRBV6-2 or TRBV6-3 and TRBJ2-7; TRBD1 might be the D (5 bases). Germline V gene lookup returns CDR1 MNHEY and CDR2 SVGEGT. The CDR3 totals 16 residues. V lost 5 bases and J lost 0, with 17 bases in between. The CDR3 loop is CASSQGVSRSSYEQYF. The CDR3 DNA is TGTGCCAGCAGTCAGGGCGTGAGTAGGAGCTCCTACGAGCAGTACTTC.

This chain connects TRBV3-1 to TRBJ1-6; the D gene is possibly TRBD1 (5 bases). Germline V gene lookup returns CDR1 LGHDT and CDR2 YNNKEL (reference sequence). The CDR3 consists of 12 residues. V was cut by 3 bases and J by 9 bases, with 6 bases left in between. The CDR3 nucleotides are TGTGCCAGCAGCCAGGGGGTTTCACCCCTCCACTTT. Translation gives CASSQGVSPLHF.

Many counts were recorded for this clonotype. This chain links TRBV7-6 with TRBJ1-1, with TRBD1 identical over 7 bases. CDR1 is SGHVS and CDR2 is FNYEAQ in the germline V gene. The CDR3 totals 16 residues. J was trimmed by 5 bases and V by 5 bases; bases with no gene match: 14. CDR3 nucleotide sequence: TGTGCCAGCAGCCGAACATCGGAGGGGGCGCGTACTGAAGCTTTCTTT. As protein: CASSRTSEGARTEAFF.

This clonotype was counted many times. The chain recombines TRBV19 with TRBJ2-1, with D tentatively TRBD2 (5 bases). This CDR3 region has 15 residues. The V end was cut by 2 bases, the J end by 6 bases, with 14 bases between. CDR1 LNHDA and CDR2 SQIVND come from the germline V gene (reference sequence). CDR3 DNA: TGTGCCAGTAGTATAATAACCCGGGGTACCAATGAGCAGTTCTTC. Translated: CASSIITRGTNEQFF.

A few counts support this clonotype. The chain employs TRBV12-3 or TRBV12-4 and TRBJ2-1; D is uncertain. V dropped 9 bases and J dropped 2 bases, with 14 bases sitting between them. The CDR3 has 14 amino acids. CDR3 protein: CASHSRDTYNEQFF. Here the CDR3 DNA reads TGTGCCAGTCACAGCCGTGACACCTACAATGAGCAGTTCTTC.

This rearrangement joins TRBV7-9 to TRBJ1-1; D not certain. Germline V gives CDR1 SEHNR, CDR2 FQNEAQ (reference sequence). V shed 4 bases and J shed 3 bases, with 6 bases lying between them. CDR3 length equals 12 residues. The CDR3 DNA follows: TGTGCCAGCAGCTCCCGATACACTGAAGCTTTCTTT. Residues: CASSSRYTEAFF.

This clonotype showed up many times. The CDR3 is CASSLSSPGNIQYF. CDR3 nucleotides: TGTGCCAGCAGTTTAAGTAGTCCGGGGAACATTCAGTACTTC. The rearrangement links TRBV12-3 or TRBV12-4 to TRBJ2-4; perhaps TRBD2 as D (5 bases). The CDR3 sequence is 14 residues long. V lost 2 bases and J 7 bases, leaving 12 bases between the germline ends.

This clonotype was picked up a small number of times. The chain is built from TRBV6-6 and TRBJ2-7; 7 nucleotides align to TRBD1. The CDR3 is made up of 14 amino acids. The J segment lost 0 bases and the V segment lost 10 bases, leaving 9 bases of the junction unmatched. Germline V gene data show CDR1 as MNHNY and CDR2 as SVGAGI (reference sequence). Here the CDR3 DNA reads TGTGCCACAAGGGACAGCCAGGGCTCCTACGAGCAGTACTTC. Amino acid sequence: CATRDSQGSYEQYF.

Comments on this clonotype: One junction end does not reproduce the germline sequence, and a read error may be involved. J is TRBJ1-1 and V is TRBV2, with D hard to call. CDR3 length: 10 residues. Germline V gene data show CDR1 as SNHLY and CDR2 as FYNNEI. The CDR3 coding sequence is TGTGCCAGCAGGGAAGGGGAAGCTTTCTTT. Encoded protein: CASREGEAFF.

This clonotype was detected a few times. The chain uses TRBV11-2 and TRBJ2-3, with 7 bases lining up with TRBD2. In germline, CDR1 is SGHAT, CDR2 FQNNGV. J gave up 1 base and V 1 base, and 5 bases lay outside the gene matches. The CDR3 sequence is 16 residues long. The CDR3 DNA sequence: TGTGCCAGCAGCTTAGCGACTAGCTCTGGCACAGATACGCAGTATTTT. Residues: CASSLATSSGTDTQYF.

The sample holds a few counts of this clonotype. This chain connects TRBV7-3 to TRBJ1-4; D is unclear. Trimming shortened V by 2 bases and J by 14 bases, and 27 bases separated the two germline ends. Per the germline V gene, CDR1 is SGHTA and CDR2 is FQGTGA. There are 17 residues in the CDR3. The CDR3 bases are TGTGCCAGCAGCTTAGATCGCGTGGAAAGGGCAGGCACCCCTCTGTTTTTT. Translating it yields CASSLDRVERAGTPLFF.

V is TRBV12-3 or TRBV12-4 and J is TRBJ2-5; 11 bases are shared with TRBD2. Unmatched junction bases numbered 12, after V lost 4 bases and J lost 2 bases. There are 18 residues in the CDR3. The CDR3 is CASSSQPPGLAVQETQYF. CDR3 nucleotide sequence: TGTGCCAGCAGTTCCCAACCGCCGGGACTAGCGGTACAAGAGACCCAGTACTTC.

This clonotype has only a few counts. This chain uses TRBV5-1 with TRBJ2-1; TRBD2 matches 10 bases. The ends lost 4 bases at V and 3 bases at J; junction bases unmatched: 7. Germline lookup yields CDR1 SGHRS and CDR2 YFSETQ. The CDR3 runs 16 residues. The CDR3 DNA is TGCGCCAGCAGCATATTAGCGGGGGGCCTCTACAATGAGCAGTTCTTC. Its translation: CASSILAGGLYNEQFF.

This clonotype has at least ten counts. This sequence joins TRBV11-2 and TRBJ1-1, with TRBD1 matching 10 bases. CDR3 length: 14 residues. After removal of 5 bases from V and 10 bases from J, the junction contained 10 bases not matched to a gene. Germline lookup yields CDR1 SGHAT and CDR2 FQNNGV. CDR3 protein: CASSLGTGDLGAFF. The CDR3 bases are TGTGCCAGCAGCCTCGGGACAGGGGACCTAGGAGCTTTCTTT.

The rearrangement uses TRBV12-3 or TRBV12-4 and TRBJ1-2; 7 bases match TRBD1. V shed 3 bases and J 5 bases; nucleotides not matched to a gene: 0. This CDR3 has 12 amino acids. The DNA for the CDR3 is TGTGCCAGCAGTTTGACAGGGTATGGCTACACCTTC. It codes for CASSLTGYGYTF.

The table lists this clonotype with many counts. The chain uses TRBV7-2 and TRBJ2-7; a weak D match, TRBD2 (7 bases). Trimming shortened V by 7 bases and J by 4 bases, and 20 bases separated the two germline ends. The CDR3 covers 15 residues. Germline V CDR1 and CDR2: SGHTA, FQGNSA. The CDR3 sequence is CASTPALGGPYEQYF. The CDR3 nucleotides read TGTGCCAGCACCCCAGCTTTGGGGGGGCCATACGAGCAGTACTTC.